The rows below give T cell receptor beta chains drawn from one sample of a study of T cell repertoires in cytomegalovirus infection. TCRdb redid the calling of the reads with MiXCR, one entry per CDR3 protein. The sample holds hundreds of thousands of distinct CDR3 sequences, roughly a third seen once. Their antigens remain unidentified. This material consisted of cultured PBMCs, taken from culture after CMV antigen stimulation. Receptor source: a human donor in good health (CMV status not recorded). Some clones in this sample may be carry-over from other donors' samples. The CDR3 runs from the conserved cysteine through the conserved F or W. Fields, in order: J gene, clone size, D gene, V gene, CDR3 length, CDR3 DNA, CDR3 protein. The D gene is left open where the match is weak. Only part of the rows carry a size: once, few, many, or a class if the clone is expanded.

J: TRBJ2-1
size: few
D: .
V: TRBV7-2
length: 15
DNA: TGTGCCAGCAGCTTTACTTGGGCCTCCTACAATGAGCAGTTCTTC
CDR3: CASSFTWASYNEQFF

J: TRBJ2-3
size: many
D: .
V: TRBV7-2
length: 15
DNA: TGTGCCAGCAGCACCCCCGGGACTCTCGATAATACGCAGTATTTT
CDR3: CASSTPGTLDNTQYF

J: TRBJ2-5
size: .
D: .
V: TRBV6-1
length: 13
DNA: TGTGCCAGCAGTGAAGGGGCAGTAGAGACCCAGTACTTC
CDR3: CASSEGAVETQYF

J: TRBJ1-2
size: .
D: .
V: TRBV7-6
length: 14
DNA: TGTGCCAGCAGCTTGGACGGGGTCCACTATGGCTACACCTTC
CDR3: CASSLDGVHYGYTF

J: TRBJ2-3
size: many
D: .
V: TRBV7-2
length: 14
DNA: TGTGCCAGCAGCCCCGCTTCAACGGGGAATACGCAGTATTTT
CDR3: CASSPASTGNTQYF

J: TRBJ1-5
size: .
D: TRBD1
V: TRBV19
length: 22
DNA: TGTGCCAGTAGTCCGATGCCGGGACAGAGACGAGGGTTTAGCCGACTAAATCAGCCCCAGCATTTT
CDR3: CASSPMPGQRRGFSRLNQPQHF

J: TRBJ2-1
size: few
D: .
V: TRBV7-8
length: 16
DNA: TGTGCCAGCAGATATAAGAGGTCTACGCGGCCCAATGAGCAGTTCTTC
CDR3: CASRYKRSTRPNEQFF

J: TRBJ2-1
size: .
D: .
V: TRBV2
length: 15
DNA: TGTGCCAGCAGTGAAGAGAGACAGGCCTACAATGAGCAGTTCTTC
CDR3: CASSEERQAYNEQFF

J: TRBJ2-2
size: .
D: .
V: TRBV12-3/TRBV12-4
length: 13
DNA: TGTGCCAGCAGTCAGGGGGGGACCGGGGAGCTGTTTTTT
CDR3: CASSQGGTGELFF

J: TRBJ2-6
size: .
D: .
V: TRBV12-3/TRBV12-4
length: 18
DNA: TGTGCCAGCAGTCCGGTCCCAGGGATAGCCTCTGGGGCCAACGTCCTGACTTTC
CDR3: CASSPVPGIASGANVLTF

J: TRBJ2-3
size: few
D: .
V: TRBV7-9
length: 17
DNA: TGTGCCAGCAGGATAGGGAGGGGACAGGTGTTCACAGATACGCAGTATTTT
CDR3: CASRIGRGQVFTDTQYF

J: TRBJ1-6
size: once
D: .
V: TRBV27
length: 17
DNA: TGTGCCAGCAGTTTATCTTACACCAGACGGGACATTCCACCCCTCCACTTT
CDR3: CASSLSYTRRDIPPLHF

J: TRBJ2-7
size: few
D: .
V: TRBV5-5
length: 15
DNA: TGTGCCAGCAGCTTGGAGAGACCGTTGACCTACGAGCAGTACTTC
CDR3: CASSLERPLTYEQYF

J: TRBJ2-1
size: .
D: .
V: TRBV19
length: 15
DNA: TGTGCCAGTAGTATTGGGCCGGGTTACAACAATGAGCAGTTCTTC
CDR3: CASSIGPGYNNEQFF

J: TRBJ2-7
size: few
D: TRBD2
V: TRBV6-1
length: 17
DNA: TGTGCCAGCAGTAATGGGTTGGCGGGAGACCCCCTATACGAGCAGTACTTC
CDR3: CASSNGLAGDPLYEQYF

J: TRBJ2-5
size: .
D: TRBD1
V: TRBV12-3/TRBV12-4
length: 16
DNA: TGTGCCAGCAGCTCCCCGGCCAGGGGGCCTCAGAAGACCCAGTACTTC
CDR3: CASSSPARGPQKTQYF

J: TRBJ2-5
size: .
D: .
V: TRBV28
length: 15
DNA: TGTGCCAGCAGCCGCTCGGGCGGGCCCTCGGAGACCCAGTACTTC
CDR3: CASSRSGGPSETQYF

J: TRBJ1-3
size: .
D: TRBD1
V: TRBV27
length: 17
DNA: TGTGCCAGCAGCAGACGGACAGGGGACAACTCTGGAAACACCATATATTTT
CDR3: CASSRRTGDNSGNTIYF

J: TRBJ1-5
size: .
D: .
V: TRBV19
length: 14
DNA: TGTGCCAGTACCCAACCCGCGGGCAATCAGCCCCAGCATTTT
CDR3: CASTQPAGNQPQHF

J: TRBJ1-2
size: .
D: TRBD1
V: TRBV20-1
length: 16
DNA: TGCAGTGCTAGAGATGACAGGGTCCGCGTTTACCGGGGCTACACCTTC
CDR3: CSARDDRVRVYRGYTF

J: TRBJ2-7
size: few
D: .
V: TRBV4-3
length: 15
DNA: TGCGCCAGCAGCCAAGGTTTGAGGGGGACCTACGAGCAGTACTTC
CDR3: CASSQGLRGTYEQYF

J: TRBJ2-4
size: once
D: TRBD2
V: TRBV10-3
length: 15
DNA: TGTGCCATCAGTGAGTTTCTAGCGGAAAAAAACATTCAGTACTTC
CDR3: CAISEFLAEKNIQYF

J: TRBJ2-1
size: .
D: .
V: TRBV5-1
length: 14
DNA: TGCGCCAGCAGCGTCATCGGACAGTTCCATGAGCAGTTCTTC
CDR3: CASSVIGQFHEQFF

J: TRBJ1-1
size: .
D: .
V: TRBV5-6
length: 15
DNA: TGTGCCAGCAGCTTGACTCGAATCAGGAACACTGAAGCTTTCTTT
CDR3: CASSLTRIRNTEAFF

J: TRBJ1-5
size: .
D: .
V: TRBV6-2/TRBV6-3
length: 16
DNA: TGTGCCAGCAGAACCGAAAGACAGGATCCGAATCAGCCCCAGCATTTT
CDR3: CASRTERQDPNQPQHF

J: TRBJ1-2
size: .
D: TRBD1
V: TRBV4-1
length: 15
DNA: TGCGCCAGCAGCCAGGGACAGGGGAATATTTATGGCTACACCTTC
CDR3: CASSQGQGNIYGYTF

J: TRBJ2-2
size: many
D: TRBD2
V: TRBV6-2/TRBV6-3
length: 14
DNA: TGTGCCAGCAGCGTGACTAGCGGGCACGGGGAGCTGTTTTTT
CDR3: CASSVTSGHGELFF

J: TRBJ2-2
size: few
D: TRBD1
V: TRBV10-3
length: 16
DNA: TGTGCCATCAGAGCCGGACAGGGGGCCGGCACCGGGGAGCTGTTTTTT
CDR3: CAIRAGQGAGTGELFF

J: TRBJ1-1
size: few
D: .
V: TRBV10-3
length: 16
DNA: TGTGCCATCAGTGGGGTGGTAAGAGGTCGTGGAACTGAAGCTTTCTTT
CDR3: CAISGVVRGRGTEAFF

J: TRBJ2-1
size: many
D: TRBD1
V: TRBV7-2
length: 13
DNA: TGTGCCGGATACAGGGGGCAATCAAATGAGCAGTTCTTC
CDR3: CAGYRGQSNEQFF

J: TRBJ2-6
size: few
D: .
V: TRBV2
length: 14
DNA: TGTGCCACTGCGGACCGGTCTGGGGCCAACGTCCTGACTTTC
CDR3: CATADRSGANVLTF

J: TRBJ1-4
size: .
D: TRBD1
V: TRBV29-1
length: 12
DNA: TGCAGCGTTGGGGACAGTGATGAAAAACTGTTTTTT
CDR3: CSVGDSDEKLFF

J: TRBJ2-1
size: .
D: TRBD2
V: TRBV6-5
length: 15
DNA: TGTGCCAGCAGTTACCCAGGGACTAGCAGTAATGAGCAGTTCTTC
CDR3: CASSYPGTSSNEQFF

J: TRBJ2-3
size: .
D: TRBD1
V: TRBV7-9
length: 20
DNA: TGTGCCAGCAGCTCCCGGACAGGACGAGGGATGGGGGTTCGCACAGATACGCAGTATTTT
CDR3: CASSSRTGRGMGVRTDTQYF

J: TRBJ1-1
size: .
D: .
V: TRBV6-2/TRBV6-3
length: 13
DNA: TGTGCCGGCACGAGGTCTGGGGGTACTGAAGCTTTCTTT
CDR3: CAGTRSGGTEAFF

J: TRBJ1-2
size: few
D: TRBD1
V: TRBV7-9
length: 17
DNA: TGTGCCAGCAGCCCCCACGGTCCGGGACAGGGGGCTTTTGGCTACACCTTC
CDR3: CASSPHGPGQGAFGYTF

J: TRBJ2-3
size: few
D: .
V: TRBV6-2/TRBV6-3
length: 18
DNA: TGTGCCAGCAGTTACCGGCCTCAGGGACTCCGTCTTACAGATACGCAGTATTTT
CDR3: CASSYRPQGLRLTDTQYF

J: TRBJ2-7
size: .
D: TRBD2
V: TRBV6-2/TRBV6-3
length: 16
DNA: TGTGCCAGCAGACATAGCGGGAGAGGAACATCCTACGAGCAGTACTTC
CDR3: CASRHSGRGTSYEQYF

J: TRBJ2-2
size: .
D: .
V: TRBV7-6
length: 15
DNA: TGTGCCAGCAGCTTAGAGGGGGGAAGCACCGGGGAGCTGTTTTTT
CDR3: CASSLEGGSTGELFF

J: TRBJ2-5
size: .
D: TRBD2
V: TRBV7-9
length: 17
DNA: TGTGCCAGCAGCCCCCCGGGACTAGCGGGAGGGTCAGAGACCCAGTACTTC
CDR3: CASSPPGLAGGSETQYF

J: TRBJ1-2
size: few
D: TRBD1
V: TRBV12-3/TRBV12-4
length: 14
DNA: TGTGCCAGCAGTTCCCGAGGACAGGGACGTGGCTACACCTTC
CDR3: CASSSRGQGRGYTF

J: TRBJ1-6
size: .
D: TRBD1
V: TRBV7-6
length: 14
DNA: TGTGCCAGCAGCCCGACAGGGGTAAATTCACCCCTCCACTTT
CDR3: CASSPTGVNSPLHF

J: TRBJ1-1
size: .
D: .
V: TRBV20-1
length: 13
DNA: TGCAGTGCCCAACGACTCGGACAGCCGGAAGCTTTCTTT
CDR3: CSAQRLGQPEAFF

J: TRBJ2-7
size: once
D: .
V: TRBV7-9
length: 15
DNA: TGTGCCAGCAGCACCTACAGGGTTGGGTCCTACGAGCAGTACTTC
CDR3: CASSTYRVGSYEQYF

J: TRBJ2-5
size: few
D: .
V: TRBV7-2
length: 14
DNA: TGTGCCAGCAGCCCCAGAAAGTACCAAGAGACCCAGTACTTC
CDR3: CASSPRKYQETQYF

J: TRBJ2-1
size: .
D: .
V: TRBV20-1
length: 11
DNA: TGCAGTGCTAACTGGGGGAATGAGCAGTTCTTC
CDR3: CSANWGNEQFF

J: TRBJ2-5
size: .
D: .
V: TRBV7-2
length: 14
DNA: TGTGCCAGCAGCTTAATTGGGGACGGAGAGACCCAGTACTTC
CDR3: CASSLIGDGETQYF

J: TRBJ1-2
size: .
D: .
V: TRBV28
length: 12
DNA: TGTGCCAGCAGTTTCGAGGGCTATGGCTACACCTTC
CDR3: CASSFEGYGYTF

J: TRBJ2-5
size: once
D: .
V: TRBV5-1
length: 14
DNA: TGCGCCAGCAGCTTTTGGGGGGGCGAAGAGACCCAGTACTTC
CDR3: CASSFWGGEETQYF

J: TRBJ1-1
size: .
D: .
V: TRBV20-1
length: 11
DNA: TGCAGTGCGATCAGAGGCAGAGAAGCTTTCTTT
CDR3: CSAIRGREAFF

J: TRBJ1-6
size: .
D: TRBD1
V: TRBV12-3/TRBV12-4
length: 14
DNA: TGTGCCAGCAGTCGGGACAGCCATAATTCACCCCTCCACTTT
CDR3: CASSRDSHNSPLHF

J: TRBJ1-2
size: many
D: .
V: TRBV12-3/TRBV12-4
length: 14
DNA: TGTGCCAGCTCCGCGCAGGGTGGATACTATGGCTACACCTTC
CDR3: CASSAQGGYYGYTF

J: TRBJ2-1
size: .
D: .
V: TRBV20-1
length: 16
DNA: TGCAGTGCGAGAATAGCGGTAGCCTCTTCCTACAATGAGCAGTTCTTC
CDR3: CSARIAVASSYNEQFF

J: TRBJ1-6
size: .
D: .
V: TRBV10-3
length: 13
DNA: TGTGCCATCCGGGAGGGACTAGAGTCACCCCTCCACTTT
CDR3: CAIREGLESPLHF

J: TRBJ2-5
size: many
D: .
V: TRBV11-2
length: 13
DNA: TGTGCCAGCAGCCCAGGAGAGAAAGAGACCCAGTACTTC
CDR3: CASSPGEKETQYF